This T cell receptor (beta chain) was obtained from a study of blood T cell repertoires in COVID-19. Overall study: Sources were T cells, B-cell-depleted T cells, or PBMCs; the material itself was cDNA or gDNA.

Between the trimmed V and J ends, which lost 4 bases and 1 base, there was a span of 14 bases. The CDR3 has 16 amino acids. Germline V CDR1 and CDR2: MDHEN, SYDVKM. Original handling: Amplification with reference gene primers provided the estimates of nucleated cell counts. Profiled with immunoSEQ multiplex PCR; TCRdb holds only in-frame clones, not every one. The V and J calls and clone size were taken over from that table, and D and trimming were inferred from the DNA. The sample has tens of thousands of clones, about 80% seen once. The receptor comes from a man between 65 and 80 years old with active or convalescent COVID-19. V is TRBV28 and J is TRBJ1-5, with unresolved D. Input material: peripheral blood. CDR3 amino acids: CASSSTLPLSNQPQHF. The CDR3 bases are TGTGCCAGCAGTTCCACTCTTCCCCTCAGCAATCAGCCCCAGCATTTT.